These 12 T cell receptor beta chains came from one sample sequenced in a study of a mutant IDH1 vaccine in newly diagnosed glioma. Antigens of these TCRs are unknown. The method was immunoSEQ multiplex PCR; TCRdb's version includes in-frame clones alone and lacks a portion of them. The sample holds approximately 47,000 clones; 88% are singletons and the top ten take approximately 5.1%. As for time point: week 35, safety follow-up. Vaccination used 300 ug of mutant IDH1 20-mer peptide per dose, with topical imiquimod. Here the sequenced sample was PBMCs, taken from a glioma patient whose treatment included an IDH1 peptide vaccine. These receptors were collected from a woman aged 40 to 49 with glioma.

This chain links TRBV7-2 with TRBJ2-7, with 10 bases matching TRBD2. CDR3 length: 13 residues. Germline CDR1 reads SGHTA; CDR2 reads FQGNSA. J was trimmed by 5 bases and V by 5 bases; bases with no gene match: 3. The DNA for the CDR3 is TGTGCCAGCAGCAAGCGGGGGGGGGACGAGCAGTACTTC. The encoded protein is CASSKRGGDEQYF. The full variable domain, completed using reference TRBV7-2 and TRBJ2-7, is GAGVSQSPSNKVTEKGKDVELRCDPISGHTALYWYRQSLGQGLEFLIYFQGNSAPDKSGLPSDRFSAERTGGSVSTLTIQRTQQEDSAVYLCASSKRGGDEQYFGPGTRLTVT.

The chain recombines TRBV2 with TRBJ2-4; 10 nucleotides match TRBD2. Germline V CDR1 and CDR2: SNHLY, FYNNEI. The CDR3 totals 19 residues. Losses at the gene ends were 6 bases for V and 1 base for J; bases not matched to a gene: 15. The CDR3 loop is CASRESGSGRHGAKNIQYF. The CDR3 region has the DNA TGTGCCAGCAGGGAGAGTGGTAGCGGGAGGCATGGGGCCAAAAACATTCAGTACTTC.

The chain recombines TRBV19 with TRBJ2-3, with TRBD2 identical over 9 bases. Germline loops: CDR1 LNHDA, CDR2 SQIVND (reference sequence). V was pared by 1 base and J by 2 bases, with 7 bases of the junction left unmatched. The CDR3 contains 17 residues. This CDR3 is CASSIGWSGGYTDTQYF. For the CDR3, the DNA is TGTGCCAGTAGTATAGGTTGGAGCGGGGGGTACACAGATACGCAGTATTTT.

The rearrangement joins TRBV28 to TRBJ1-1; TRBD1 might be the D (5 bases). There are 14 residues in the CDR3. Trimming cost V 2 bases and J 1 base, with 8 bases left between them. Germline V lookup: CDR1 MDHEN, CDR2 SYDVKM. The chain's CDR3 is CASSLGGSNTEAFF. CDR3 sequence (DNA): TGTGCCAGCAGTTTAGGGGGGTCGAACACTGAAGCTTTCTTT.

The chain uses TRBV7-8 and TRBJ1-5; D unresolved. CDR3 length: 15 amino acids. The germline gives CDR1 SGHVS, CDR2 FQNEAQ. V lost 3 bases, J lost 0 bases, and 9 bases lay in between. The CDR3 protein is CASSFYTDSNQPQHF. Here the CDR3 DNA reads TGTGCCAGCAGCTTTTATACAGATAGCAATCAGCCCCAGCATTTT.

In DNA, the CDR3 is TGCGCCAGCAGCTTGGGACCTATTTCGGGGGAGACCCAGTACTTC. Protein product: CASSLGPISGETQYF. The chain is built from TRBV5-1 and TRBJ2-5; TRBD2 might be the D (5 bases). V shed 0 bases and J shed 5 bases, with 14 bases lying between them. The CDR3 has 15 amino acids. Germline CDR1 and CDR2: SGHRS and YFSETQ.

V gene TRBV4-2 combines with J gene TRBJ2-1; TRBD2 agrees at 8 bases. The CDR3 is made up of 16 amino acids. J was trimmed by 6 bases and V by 4 bases; bases with no gene match: 11. Germline loops: CDR1 LGHNA, CDR2 YNFKEQ. CDR3 coding DNA: TGTGCCAGCAGCCGCGACGGACTAGCTTATGGCAATGAGCAGTTCTTC. As protein: CASSRDGLAYGNEQFF.

The V and J genes are TRBV5-1 and TRBJ2-7, with 8 bases matching TRBD1. Trimming took 5 bases from V and 3 from J; bases not matched to a gene: 10. The CDR3 covers 15 residues. Looked up from germline, CDR1 is SGHRS and CDR2 is YFSETQ. The CDR3 region is CASRENSGTGYEQYF. The CDR3 coding sequence is TGCGCCAGCAGGGAAAATTCCGGGACAGGCTACGAGCAGTACTTC.

The V call is TRBV27, the J call TRBJ2-3, with 8 bases that match TRBD2. The V segment lost 5 bases and the J segment 6 bases; nucleotides outside the gene matches: 16. Germline lookup yields CDR1 MNHEY and CDR2 SMNVEV (reference sequence). The CDR3 is 17 amino acids. The DNA for the CDR3 is TGTGCCAGCAGTCCCAAAACCGGGACTAGGTTTGACGATACGCAGTATTTT. Encoded protein: CASSPKTGTRFDDTQYF.

The chain has TRBV7-2 and TRBJ1-2, with 12 bases identical to TRBD1. V lost 1 base to trimming and J lost 8 bases; unmatched junction nucleotides: 2. This CDR3 comprises 14 residues. Germline CDR1 SGHTA, CDR2 FQGNSA. CDR3 protein: CASSLGDRGRGYTF. DNA for the CDR3: TGTGCCAGCAGCTTAGGGGACAGGGGGCGAGGCTACACCTTC.

The chain combines TRBV11-2 with TRBJ2-7; D is undetermined. The CDR3 spans 14 residues. The V end lost 1 base, the J end lost 1 base, and 8 bases lay between the germline ends. The germline V gene has CDR1 SGHAT and CDR2 FQNNGV. The CDR3 DNA follows: TGTGCCAGCAGCTTAGGCCAGACATCCTACGAGCAGTACTTC. Amino acids: CASSLGQTSYEQYF. Supplemented by reference TRBV11-2 and TRBJ2-7, the full variable domain reads EAGVAQSPRYKIIEKRQSVAFWCNPISGHATLYWYQQILGQGPKLLIQFQNNGVVDDSQLPKDRFSAERLKGVDSTLKIQPAKLEDSAVYLCASSLGQTSYEQYFGPGTRLTVT.

The chain uses TRBV11-3 and TRBJ1-1; D not resolved. The germline V gene has CDR1 SGHNT and CDR2 YENEEA. V was shortened by 2 bases and J by 1 base, with 5 bases between the two germline ends. The CDR3 has 13 amino acids. Here the CDR3 DNA reads TGTGCCAGCAGCTTATCCGGGAACACTGAAGCTTTCTTT. This sequence encodes CASSLSGNTEAFF.